This T cell receptor (beta chain) was retrieved from a study of cytomegalovirus exposure and HLA in healthy donors. General study results and limits: There were some V segments, including TRBV6-2 and TRBV6-3, excluded as indistinguishable. Versus the approximately 700-donor mean, an Asian-associated ancestry cluster reportedly showed fewer N-insertions in a later analysis. In a later analysis, TCR beta V- and J-gene trimming showed a link to a missense DCLRE1C variant.

Donors had nominal health at sampling but likely had unrecorded immune exposures. About this clone: Its antigen is undetermined.

PCR involved 60 Vbeta and 13 Jbeta primers. The method was immunoSEQ multiplex PCR; TCRdb's version includes in-frame clones alone and lacks a portion of them. This table holds 200,000 or so clones, 65% to 90% found once. The CDR3 loop spans 18 amino acids. Losses at the gene ends were 6 bases for V and 1 base for J; bases not matched to a gene: 12. Germline V gene lookup returns CDR1 ENHRY and CDR2 SYGVKD. Material for sequencing was PBMCs. The chain carries TRBV10-3 and TRBJ2-6, with 7 bases fitting TRBD2. This receptor was taken from a girl aged 10-17 years in good health and CMV-seronegative. The CDR3 nucleotides read TGTGCCATCAGGGGAAGCGGGACCTCTTTTTCTGGGGCCAACGTCCTGACTTTC. Its protein is CAIRGSGTSFSGANVLTF.